The clone carrying this T cell receptor (beta chain) was seen repeatedly, ten times or more. The data belong to a study of early T cells in non-severe SARS-CoV-2 infection. Study-level information: Chains were not paired, and sequencing was done on bulk RNA from unsorted whole blood.

CDR3 size: 16 residues. V lost 2 bases to trimming and J lost 8 bases; unmatched junction nucleotides: 12. Germline V gives CDR1 GTSNPN, CDR2 SVGIG (reference sequence). A single record per CDR3 protein comes from TCRdb applying MiXCR to the 5' RACE reads. The sample includes 80,000 or so distinct CDR3 sequences, roughly 12% of them seen just once. The chain combines TRBV30 with TRBJ1-4, with 9 bases lining up with TRBD1. This receptor was identified in an adult who was a healthcare worker with PCR-confirmed SARS-CoV-2 infection or an uninfected control (not recorded which). Material: whole blood. The CDR3 DNA reads as TGTGCCTGGAGTCGCCTTTTCGGGACAGGGACGGAAAAACTGTTTTTT. Amino acids: CAWSRLFGTGTEKLFF. The entire variable domain, with the rest obtained from reference TRBV30 and TRBJ1-4, is as follows: SQTIHQWPATLVQPVGSPLSLECTVEGTSNPNLYWYRQAAGRGLQLLFYSVGIGQISSEVPQNLSASRPQDRQFILSSKKLLLSDSGFYLCAWSRLFGTGTEKLFFGSGTQLSVL.